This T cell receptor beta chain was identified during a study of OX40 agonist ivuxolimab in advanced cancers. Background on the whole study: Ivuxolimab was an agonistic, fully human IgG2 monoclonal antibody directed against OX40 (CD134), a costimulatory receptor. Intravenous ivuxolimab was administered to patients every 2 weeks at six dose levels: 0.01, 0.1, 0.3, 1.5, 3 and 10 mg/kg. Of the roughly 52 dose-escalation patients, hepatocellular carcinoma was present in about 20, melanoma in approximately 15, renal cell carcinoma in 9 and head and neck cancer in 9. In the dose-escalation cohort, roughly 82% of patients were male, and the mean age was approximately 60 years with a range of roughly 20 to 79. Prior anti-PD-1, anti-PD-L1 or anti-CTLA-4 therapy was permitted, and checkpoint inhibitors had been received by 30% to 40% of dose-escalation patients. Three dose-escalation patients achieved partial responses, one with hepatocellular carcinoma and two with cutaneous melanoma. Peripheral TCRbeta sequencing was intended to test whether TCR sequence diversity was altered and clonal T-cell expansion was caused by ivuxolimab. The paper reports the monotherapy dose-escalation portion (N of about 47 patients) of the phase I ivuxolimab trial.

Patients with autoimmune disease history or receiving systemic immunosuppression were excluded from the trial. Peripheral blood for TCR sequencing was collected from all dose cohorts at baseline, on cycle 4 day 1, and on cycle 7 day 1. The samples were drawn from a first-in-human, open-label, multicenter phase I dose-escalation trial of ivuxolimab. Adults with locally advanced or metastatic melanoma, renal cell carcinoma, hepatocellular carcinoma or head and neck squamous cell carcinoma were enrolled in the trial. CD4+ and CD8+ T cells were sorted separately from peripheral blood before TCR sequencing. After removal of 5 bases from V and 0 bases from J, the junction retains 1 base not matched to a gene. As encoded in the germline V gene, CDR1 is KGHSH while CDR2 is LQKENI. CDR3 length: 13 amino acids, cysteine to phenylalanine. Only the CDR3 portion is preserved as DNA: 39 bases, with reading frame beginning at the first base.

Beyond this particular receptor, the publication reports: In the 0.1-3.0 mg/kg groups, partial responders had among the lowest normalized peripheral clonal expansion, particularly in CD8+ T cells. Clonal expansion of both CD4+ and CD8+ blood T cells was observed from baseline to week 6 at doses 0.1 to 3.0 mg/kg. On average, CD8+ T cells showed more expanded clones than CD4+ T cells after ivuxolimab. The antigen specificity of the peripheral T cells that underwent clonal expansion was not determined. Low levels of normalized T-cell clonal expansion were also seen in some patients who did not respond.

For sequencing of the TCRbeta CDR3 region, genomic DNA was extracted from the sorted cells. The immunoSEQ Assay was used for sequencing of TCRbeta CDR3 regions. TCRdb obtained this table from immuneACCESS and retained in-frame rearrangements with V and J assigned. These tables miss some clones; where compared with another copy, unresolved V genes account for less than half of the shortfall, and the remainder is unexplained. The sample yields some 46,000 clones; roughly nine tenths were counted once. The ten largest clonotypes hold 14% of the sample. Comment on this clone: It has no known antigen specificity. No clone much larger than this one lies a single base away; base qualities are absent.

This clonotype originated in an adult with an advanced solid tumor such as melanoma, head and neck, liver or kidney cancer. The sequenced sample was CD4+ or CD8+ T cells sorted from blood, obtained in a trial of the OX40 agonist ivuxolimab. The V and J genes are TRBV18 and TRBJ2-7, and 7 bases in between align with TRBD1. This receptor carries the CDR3 CASSGTDSYEQYF. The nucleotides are TGTGCCAGCTCAGGGACAGACTCCTACGAGCAGTACTTC.